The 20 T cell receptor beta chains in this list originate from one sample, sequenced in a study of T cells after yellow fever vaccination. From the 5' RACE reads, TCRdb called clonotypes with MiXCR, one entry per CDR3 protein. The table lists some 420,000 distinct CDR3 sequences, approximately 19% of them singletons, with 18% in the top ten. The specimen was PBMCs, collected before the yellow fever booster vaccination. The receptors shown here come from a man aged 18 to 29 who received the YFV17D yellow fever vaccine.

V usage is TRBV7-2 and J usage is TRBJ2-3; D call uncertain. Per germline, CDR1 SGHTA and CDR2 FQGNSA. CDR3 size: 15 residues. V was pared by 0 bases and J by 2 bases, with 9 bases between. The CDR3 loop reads CASSLAVGFTDTQYF. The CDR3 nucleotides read TGTGCCAGCAGCTTAGCGGTGGGTTTCACAGATACGCAGTATTTT.

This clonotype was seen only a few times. The CDR3 region is CASSQDTAYNAYGYTF. Written as DNA, the CDR3 is TGCGCCAGCAGCCAAGATACAGCTTACAATGCCTATGGCTACACCTTC. The V call is TRBV4-3, the J call TRBJ1-2; D unresolved. Deletions cut 0 bases from V and 4 bases from J, with 15 bases between. CDR1 and CDR2 from the germline V gene are LGHNA and YSLEER. The CDR3 extends over 16 amino acids.

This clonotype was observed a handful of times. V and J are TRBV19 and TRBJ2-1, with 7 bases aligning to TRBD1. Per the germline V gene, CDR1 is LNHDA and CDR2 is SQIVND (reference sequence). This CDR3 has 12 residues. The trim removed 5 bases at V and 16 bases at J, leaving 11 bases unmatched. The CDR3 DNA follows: TGTGCCAGTAGTCTAAACAGGGGCGCCGTCTTCTTC. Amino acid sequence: CASSLNRGAVFF.

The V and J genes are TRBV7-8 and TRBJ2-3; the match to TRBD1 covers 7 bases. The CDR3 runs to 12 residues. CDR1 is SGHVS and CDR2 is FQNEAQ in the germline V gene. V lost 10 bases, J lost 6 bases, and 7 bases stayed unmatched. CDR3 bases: TGTGCCAAAAAAACAGGGGCGGATACGCAGTATTTT. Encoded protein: CAKKTGADTQYF.

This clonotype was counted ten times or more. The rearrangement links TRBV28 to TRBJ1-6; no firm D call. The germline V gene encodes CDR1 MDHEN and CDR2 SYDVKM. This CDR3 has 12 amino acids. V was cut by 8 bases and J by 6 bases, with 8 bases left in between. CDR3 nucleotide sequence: TGTGCCAGCTCTAAGCTTAATTCACCCCTCCACTTT. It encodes CASSKLNSPLHF.

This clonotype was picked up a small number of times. The CDR3 loop is CSARDPTGEDTQYF. The CDR3 DNA follows: TGCAGTGCTAGAGATCCCACAGGGGAAGATACGCAGTATTTT. The rearrangement joins TRBV20-1 to TRBJ2-3; 7 bases agree with TRBD1. Trimming removed 0 bases from V and 5 bases from J; junction bases left unmatched: 5. The CDR3 loop spans 14 amino acids. CDR1 and CDR2 from the germline V gene are DFQATT and SNEGSKA (reference sequence).

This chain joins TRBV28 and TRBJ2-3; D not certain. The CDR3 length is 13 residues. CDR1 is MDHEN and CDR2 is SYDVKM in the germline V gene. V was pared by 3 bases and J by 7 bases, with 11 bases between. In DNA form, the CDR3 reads TGTGCCAGCAGTTTTAGACCCACTCATACGCAGTATTTT. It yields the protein CASSFRPTHTQYF.

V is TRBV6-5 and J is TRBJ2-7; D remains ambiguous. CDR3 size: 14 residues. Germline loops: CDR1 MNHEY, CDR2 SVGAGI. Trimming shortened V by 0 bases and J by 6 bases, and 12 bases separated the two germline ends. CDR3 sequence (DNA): TGTGCCAGCAGTTACTCCACTTTCGACTTCGAGCAGTACTTC. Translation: CASSYSTFDFEQYF.

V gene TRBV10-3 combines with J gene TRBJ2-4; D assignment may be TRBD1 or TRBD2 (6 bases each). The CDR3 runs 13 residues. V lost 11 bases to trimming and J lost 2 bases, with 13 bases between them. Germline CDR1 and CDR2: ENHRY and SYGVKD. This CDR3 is CAAKGGTKNIQYF. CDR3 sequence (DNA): TGTGCCGCCAAGGGGGGAACCAAAAACATTCAGTACTTC.

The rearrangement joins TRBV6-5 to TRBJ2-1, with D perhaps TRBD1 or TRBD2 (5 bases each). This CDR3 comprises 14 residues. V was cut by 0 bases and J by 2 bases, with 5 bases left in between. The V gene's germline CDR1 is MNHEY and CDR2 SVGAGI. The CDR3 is CASSYSGAYNEQFF. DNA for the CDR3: TGTGCCAGCAGTTACTCGGGGGCCTACAATGAGCAGTTCTTC.

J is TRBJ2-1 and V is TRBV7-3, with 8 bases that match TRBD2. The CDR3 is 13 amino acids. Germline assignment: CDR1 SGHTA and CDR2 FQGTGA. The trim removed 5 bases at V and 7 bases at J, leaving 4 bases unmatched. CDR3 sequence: CASSPSGGNEQFF. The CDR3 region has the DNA TGTGCCAGCAGCCCGAGCGGGGGAAATGAGCAGTTCTTC.

The CDR3: CASRMWTGENTYEQYF. The CDR3 DNA reads as TGTGCCAGCAGGATGTGGACAGGGGAAAATACCTACGAGCAGTACTTC. The chain recombines TRBV12-3 or TRBV12-4 with TRBJ2-7, with 9 nucleotides matching TRBD1. The V and J ends lost 6 bases and 2 bases, in that order; junction bases with no gene match: 11. This CDR3 is built from 16 residues.

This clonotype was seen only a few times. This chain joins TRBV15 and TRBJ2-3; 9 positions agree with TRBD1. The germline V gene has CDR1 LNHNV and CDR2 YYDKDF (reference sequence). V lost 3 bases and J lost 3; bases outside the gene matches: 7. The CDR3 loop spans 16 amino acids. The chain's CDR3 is CATSRAGQGSTDTQYF. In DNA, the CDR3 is TGTGCCACCAGCAGGGCTGGACAGGGGTCGACAGATACGCAGTATTTT.

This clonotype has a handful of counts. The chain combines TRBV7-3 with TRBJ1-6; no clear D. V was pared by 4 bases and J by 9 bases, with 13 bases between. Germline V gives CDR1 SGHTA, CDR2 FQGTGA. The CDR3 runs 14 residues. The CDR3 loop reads CASSSGSESSPLHF. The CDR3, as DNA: TGTGCCAGCAGCTCCGGGAGCGAAAGTTCACCCCTCCACTTT.

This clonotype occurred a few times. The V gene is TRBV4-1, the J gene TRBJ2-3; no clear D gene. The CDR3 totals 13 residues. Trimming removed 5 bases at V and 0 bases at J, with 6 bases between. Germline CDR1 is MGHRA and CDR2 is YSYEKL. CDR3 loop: CASSDTSTDTQYF. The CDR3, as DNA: TGCGCCAGCAGCGATACAAGCACAGATACGCAGTATTTT.

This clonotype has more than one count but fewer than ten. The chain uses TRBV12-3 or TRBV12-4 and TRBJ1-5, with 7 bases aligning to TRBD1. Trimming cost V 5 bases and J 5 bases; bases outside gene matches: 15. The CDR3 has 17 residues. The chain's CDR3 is CASSGEDRSGGDQPQHF. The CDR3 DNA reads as TGTGCCAGCAGTGGGGAGGACAGGTCCGGGGGTGATCAGCCCCAGCATTTT.

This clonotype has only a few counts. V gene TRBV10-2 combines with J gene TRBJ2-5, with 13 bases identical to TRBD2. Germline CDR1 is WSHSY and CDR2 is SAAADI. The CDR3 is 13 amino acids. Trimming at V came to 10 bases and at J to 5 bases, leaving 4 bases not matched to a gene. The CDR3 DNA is TGCGCCACACTAGCGGGGGGGCCGGAGACCCAGTACTTC. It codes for CATLAGGPETQYF.

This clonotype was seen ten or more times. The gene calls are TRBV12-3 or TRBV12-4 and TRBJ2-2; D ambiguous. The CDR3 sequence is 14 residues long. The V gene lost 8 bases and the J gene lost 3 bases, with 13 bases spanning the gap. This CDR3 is CASLRSTYTGELFF. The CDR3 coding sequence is TGTGCCAGCCTTCGGTCCACATACACCGGGGAGCTGTTTTTT.

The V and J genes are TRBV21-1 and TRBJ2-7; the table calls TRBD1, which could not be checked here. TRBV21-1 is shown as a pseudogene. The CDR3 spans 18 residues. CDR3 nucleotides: TGTGCCAGCAGCAAATGGCGGTACCGGGACAGGGGTATCTACGAGCAGTACTTC. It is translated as CASSKWRYRDRGIYEQYF.

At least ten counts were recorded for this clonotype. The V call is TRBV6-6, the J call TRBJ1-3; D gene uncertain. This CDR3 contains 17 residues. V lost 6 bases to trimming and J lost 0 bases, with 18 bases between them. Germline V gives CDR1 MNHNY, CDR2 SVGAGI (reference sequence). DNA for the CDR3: TGTGCCAGCAGCCCCTTCGTCCCCGGTTTCTCTGGAAACACCATATATTTT. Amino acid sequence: CASSPFVPGFSGNTIYF.